These T cell receptor beta chains were read from a single sample in a study of neurological immune-mediated disorders. MiXCR was run by TCRdb on the 5' RACE reads, yielding one entry per CDR3 protein. The table records just under 60,000 distinct CDR3 sequences, 3% to 4% of them present only once. Sequenced material: PBMCs. These receptors originate from a woman in her 30s with multiple sclerosis. Both conserved end residues are part of each CDR3. D genes are given only for firm matches. Some rows mark clone size as missing; the rest say once, few, many or name a class of expanded clone.

>many|TRBJ2-7|TRBD2|TRBV3-1
CASSLRGLAGDPYEQYF
TGTGCCAGCAGCCTTCGCGGACTAGCGGGGGACCCTTACGAGCAGTACTTC
>.|TRBJ2-1|TRBD2|TRBV14
CASSQVRLAGGNEQFF
TGTGCCAGCAGCCAAGTCCGACTAGCGGGGGGCAATGAGCAGTTCTTC
>.|TRBJ1-1|.|TRBV7-9
CASSPRRSTEAFF
TGTGCCAGCAGCCCACGGCGGAGTACTGAAGCTTTCTTT
>many|TRBJ2-7|.|TRBV7-8
CASSVSSYEQYF
TGTGCCAGCAGCGTGAGCTCCTACGAGCAGTACTTC
>many|TRBJ2-1|.|TRBV14
CASSPQSGYGNQFF
TGTGCCAGCAGCCCCCAGTCCGGGTATGGTAACCAGTTCTTC
>many|TRBJ1-1|TRBD1|TRBV5-1
CASSVTTGATEAFF
TGCGCCAGCAGCGTAACCACAGGGGCCACTGAAGCTTTCTTT
>few|TRBJ1-5|TRBD1|TRBV20-1
CSASGQGAHQPQNF
TGCAGTGCTAGTGGACAGGGGGCCCATCAGCCCCAGAATTTT
>many|TRBJ2-7|TRBD2|TRBV14
CASSQRTSFFYEQYF
TGTGCCAGCAGCCAAAGGACTAGCTTTTTCTACGAGCAGTACTTC
>many|TRBJ2-2|.|TRBV20-1
CSARGSRLGTPNTGELFF
TGCAGTGCTAGAGGGTCGAGACTGGGAACTCCAAACACCGGGGAGCTGTTTTTT
>few|TRBJ2-3|.|TRBV10-3
CAIKGSLADTQYF
TGTGCCATCAAGGGAAGTCTGGCAGATACGCAGTATTTT
>many|TRBJ2-2|.|TRBV5-1
CASSLGTVTGELFF
TGCGCCAGCAGCCTGGGGACGGTCACCGGGGAGCTGTTTTTT
>many|TRBJ2-3|TRBD1|TRBV14
CASSHLQGNRDTQYF
TGTGCCAGCAGCCACCTACAGGGGAACAGAGATACGCAGTATTTT
>many|TRBJ2-1|TRBD2|TRBV10-3
CAIRAGTSGSDEQFF
TGTGCCATCAGAGCCGGGACTAGCGGGAGTGATGAGCAGTTCTTC
>many|TRBJ2-7|.|TRBV7-9
CASSRAQGLFYEQYF
TGTGCCAGCAGCCGAGCCCAGGGATTATTCTACGAGCAGTACTTC
>many|TRBJ2-1|.|TRBV5-5
CASRLDQYNEQFF
TGTGCCAGCAGACTGGACCAATACAATGAGCAGTTCTTC
>many|TRBJ1-5|TRBD1|TRBV29-1
CSVADRANQPQHF
TGCAGCGTTGCCGACAGGGCAAATCAGCCCCAGCATTTT
>many|TRBJ2-6|.|TRBV29-1
CSATDGAGANVLTF
TGCAGCGCCACCGACGGGGCTGGGGCCAACGTCCTGACTTTC
>many|TRBJ2-3|.|TRBV20-1
CSAITWADIYTDTQYF
TGCAGTGCTATCACCTGGGCAGACATTTACACAGATACGCAGTATTTT
>many|TRBJ1-5|.|TRBV3-1
CASSHNNQPQNF
TGTGCCAGCAGCCATAACAATCAGCCCCAGAATTTT
>many|TRBJ1-1|.|TRBV4-1
CASKLLSGLGTEAFF
TGCGCCAGCAAACTTTTAAGCGGTTTAGGTACTGAAGCTTTCTTT
>.|TRBJ2-1|.|TRBV20-1
CSASNAIEQFF
TGCAGTGCTAGCAATGCTATTGAGCAGTTCTTC
>many|TRBJ2-1|TRBD1|TRBV20-1
CSAIRDRGTYNEQFF
TGCAGTGCCATCAGGGACAGGGGGACCTACAATGAGCAGTTCTTC
>many|TRBJ2-1|TRBD1|TRBV6-6
CAGRQGKTNEQFF
TGTGCCGGACGACAGGGGAAGACCAATGAGCAGTTCTTC